This T cell receptor beta chain was recorded in a study of human T cells and chemical hapten exposure. Via MiXCR, TCRdb re-called the RACE reads, giving one row per CDR3 protein. The sample lists approximately 84,000 distinct CDR3 sequences; roughly 10% were seen once. The time point denotes: patch test 2, 6 weeks after DPC sensitization. Treatment denoted: therapeutic diphenylcyclopropenone sensitization with weekly scalp DPC. The CDR3 totals 15 residues. The germline gives CDR1 SGHRS, CDR2 YFSETQ. The V segment lost 4 bases and the J segment 4 bases; nucleotides outside the gene matches: 8. In regard to this clonotype: The target antigen is unknown.

The study, taken as a whole, reports: Sensitizing with DPC caused no change in TCRs above 1 in 1000 frequency.

The receptor was isolated from a woman aged 30 to 39 with alopecia areata. Some clones in this sample may be carry-over from other donors' samples. The input for sequencing was whole blood, taken in connection with sensitization to the hapten diphenylcyclopropenone (DPC). The chain links TRBV5-1 to TRBJ1-5; 7 bases are shared with TRBD1. The CDR3 protein is CASSPTGTDNQPQHF. CDR3 coding DNA: TGCGCCAGCAGCCCGACCGGGACAGATAATCAGCCCCAGCATTTT. Combining the CDR3 with reference TRBV5-1 and TRBJ1-5 gives the whole variable domain KAGVTQTPRYLIKTRGQQVTLSCSPISGHRSVSWYQQTPGQGLQFLFEYFSETQRNKGNFPGRFSGRQFSNSRSEMNVSTLELGDSALYLCASSPTGTDNQPQHFGDGTRLSIL.